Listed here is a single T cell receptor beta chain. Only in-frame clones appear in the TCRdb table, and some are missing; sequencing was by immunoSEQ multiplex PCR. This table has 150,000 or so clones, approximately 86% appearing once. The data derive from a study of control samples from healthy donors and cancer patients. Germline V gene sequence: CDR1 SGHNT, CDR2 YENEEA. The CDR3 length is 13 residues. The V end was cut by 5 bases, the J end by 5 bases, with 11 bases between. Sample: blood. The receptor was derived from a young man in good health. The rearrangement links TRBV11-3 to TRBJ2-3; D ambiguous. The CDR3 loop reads CASSLFRGDTQYF. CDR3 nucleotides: TGTGCCAGCAGCCTATTTCGAGGAGATACGCAGTATTTT.